Presented here are 21 T cell receptor beta chains from one specimen sequenced in a study of T cell changes during pregnancy in multiple sclerosis (dated by TCRdb to between 2018 and 2020). The library was made by the immunoSEQ multiplex PCR assay. The immuneACCESS repertoire file appears here via TCRdb, limited to in-frame rearrangements. These files lack a portion of the clones; in checked studies, under half of the deficit traces to unresolved V genes, and the cause of the others is not known. In this sample the table shows about 100,000 clones, 90% to 95% of which occur a single time. About 1% of the sample rests with the top ten. Sequences were derived from peripheral blood, sampled before pregnancy. These receptors originate from a female donor with multiple sclerosis, enrolled in a pregnancy study.

V and J are TRBV2 and TRBJ2-3; TRBD1 aligns across 9 bases. CDR1 SNHLY and CDR2 FYNNEI come from the germline V gene. Losses at the gene ends were 8 bases for V and 3 bases for J; bases not matched to a gene: 3. The CDR3 runs 13 residues. The CDR3 protein is CASGDRATDTQYF. CDR3 bases: TGTGCCAGCGGGGACAGGGCAACAGATACGCAGTATTTT.

This sequence joins TRBV7-8 and TRBJ2-7; 9 bases are a match to TRBD1. Per germline, CDR1 SGHVS and CDR2 FQNEAQ. CDR3 size: 15 residues. V lost 1 base to trimming and J lost 3 bases; unmatched junction nucleotides: 4. The CDR3 reads CASSLDRGRFYEQYF. The CDR3 DNA reads TGTGCCAGCAGCTTAGACAGGGGGCGCTTCTACGAGCAGTACTTC.

This clone was picked up one time. The J gene is TRBJ2-3, the V gene TRBV12-5, with 8 bases identical to TRBD1. There are 15 residues in the CDR3. With V trimmed by 1 base and J by 5 bases, 5 bases remained unmatched. Germline V gene sequence: CDR1 LGHNT, CDR2 FRNRAP. The CDR3 protein is CASGLADRDGDTQYF. The DNA of the CDR3 is TGTGCTAGTGGTTTGGCGGACAGGGATGGAGATACGCAGTATTTT. Combining the CDR3 with reference TRBV12-5 and TRBJ2-3 gives the whole variable domain DARVTQTPRHKVTEMGQEVTMRCQPILGHNTVFWYRQTMMQGLELLAYFRNRAPLDDSGMPKDRFSAEMPDATLATLKIQPSEPRDSAVYFCASGLADRDGDTQYFGPGTRLTVL.

The chain recombines TRBV27 with TRBJ2-7; TRBD2 is a possible D gene (6 bases). V was pared by 5 bases and J by 5 bases, with 13 bases between. CDR3 size: 13 residues. The germline gives CDR1 MNHEY, CDR2 SMNVEV (reference sequence). The CDR3 protein is CASSARGLHEQYF. The CDR3 region has the DNA TGTGCCAGCAGTGCAAGGGGACTCCACGAGCAGTACTTC.

The rearrangement links TRBV19 to TRBJ1-2, with 8 nucleotides matching TRBD1. Germline loops: CDR1 LNHDA, CDR2 SQIVND (reference sequence). The CDR3 is 13 residues long. J lost 6 bases, V lost 7 bases, and 7 bases had no gene match. CDR3 coding DNA: TGTGCCAGTACCATAACAGGGGGTGATGGCTACACCTTC. The encoded protein is CASTITGGDGYTF.

The J gene is TRBJ1-1, the V gene TRBV19; tentatively, D is TRBD1 (6 bases). Germline CDR1 is LNHDA and CDR2 is SQIVND (reference sequence). The V and J ends lost 9 bases and 1 base respectively, with 18 bases between them. This CDR3 has 15 residues. As DNA, the CDR3 is TGTGCCAGCACTCACTTCTTACAGGGGAACACTGAAGCTTTCTTT. This translates into CASTHFLQGNTEAFF.

This sequence joins TRBV15 and TRBJ2-1; 9 nucleotides line up with TRBD2. The CDR3 length is 19 residues. Germline V lookup: CDR1 LNHNV, CDR2 YYDKDF (reference sequence). Unmatched junction bases numbered 15, after V lost 2 bases and J lost 4 bases. CDR3 residues: CATSRSGTPGLANYNEQFF. The CDR3 DNA reads TGTGCCACCAGCAGATCCGGGACCCCCGGACTAGCGAATTACAATGAGCAGTTCTTC. The variable domain in full, completed from reference TRBV15 and TRBJ2-1, reads DAMVIQNPRYQVTQFGKPVTLSCSQTLNHNVMYWYQQKSSQAPKLLFHYYDKDFNNEADTPDNFQSRRPNTSFCFLDIRSPGLGDTAMYLCATSRSGTPGLANYNEQFFGPGTRLTVL.

CDR3 sequence (DNA): TGTGCCAGCACGGGGGGCGCGGGGAACACTGAAGCTTTCTTT. Translation: CASTGGAGNTEAFF. The J gene is TRBJ1-1, the V gene TRBV6-1; possibly TRBD1 for D (6 bases). The CDR3 has 14 amino acids. Germline V gives CDR1 MNHNS, CDR2 SASEGT. V shed 7 bases and J shed 1 base, with 13 bases lying between them.

In nucleotides, the CDR3 is TGTGCCAGCAGCCTATTAAGTCTAGCGGACGCCTACGAGCAGTACTTC. Translation gives CASSLLSLADAYEQYF. The V and J genes are TRBV7-8 and TRBJ2-7; 7 bases are a match to TRBD2. Germline CDR1 and CDR2: SGHVS and FQNEAQ. Losses at the gene ends were 5 bases for V and 2 bases for J; bases not matched to a gene: 12. The CDR3 runs to 16 residues.

The genes are TRBV5-6 and TRBJ2-7; D might be TRBD1 (6 bases). The germline V gene encodes CDR1 SGHDT and CDR2 YYEEEE. The CDR3 consists of 13 residues. Trimming shortened V by 0 bases and J by 3 bases, and 7 bases separated the two germline ends. This CDR3 is CASSLGTDYEQYF. For the CDR3, the DNA is TGTGCCAGCAGCTTGGGGACAGACTACGAGCAGTACTTC.

The chain has TRBV7-3 and TRBJ1-1; a weak D match, TRBD1 (5 bases). The CDR3 sequence is 14 residues long. The V end lost 1 base, the J end lost 4 bases, and 10 bases lay between the germline ends. Germline CDR1 reads SGHTA; CDR2 reads FQGTGA. Here the CDR3 DNA reads TGTGCCAGCAGCTTAAGTGCAGGGATCACTGAAGCTTTCTTT. It specifies CASSLSAGITEAFF.

Details on this clone: Germline is not matched at one junction end, which may reflect a read error. The chain links TRBV27 to TRBJ1-1, with TRBD1 matching 9 bases. This CDR3 is 17 amino acids long. Germline V gene lookup returns CDR1 MNHEY and CDR2 SMNVEV (reference sequence). DNA of the CDR3: TGTGCCAGCAGCCAAACAGGGGGCGACCCAAGGTTCTCCGGCGCTTCTTTT. Amino acids: CASSQTGGDPRFSGASF.

CDR3 amino acids: CASSLNADRGNQPQHF. The CDR3 bases are TGTGCCAGCAGCTTAAACGCGGACAGGGGGAATCAGCCCCAGCATTTT. The V and J genes are TRBV7-8 and TRBJ1-5; 10 bases match TRBD1. The CDR3 length is 16 residues. After removal of 2 bases from V and 4 bases from J, the junction contained 5 bases not matched to a gene. Germline V gene sequence: CDR1 SGHVS, CDR2 FQNEAQ.

The V call is TRBV7-2, the J call TRBJ2-1; 12 bases map to TRBD2. The V and J ends lost 0 bases and 7 bases, in that order; junction bases with no gene match: 4. Germline CDR1 is SGHTA and CDR2 is FQGNSA. The CDR3 is 16 amino acids. The CDR3 spells CASSLALAGGLNEQFF. As DNA, the CDR3 is TGTGCCAGCAGCTTAGCCCTAGCGGGAGGGTTAAATGAGCAGTTCTTC.

CDR3: CASSIDASGSYEQYF. DNA of the CDR3: TGTGCCAGTAGTATAGATGCTAGCGGCTCCTACGAGCAGTACTTC. This chain joins TRBV19 and TRBJ2-7; 7 nucleotides match TRBD2. The CDR3 covers 15 residues. Trimming cost V 0 bases and J 0 bases; bases outside gene matches: 2. CDR1 is LNHDA and CDR2 is SQIVND in the germline V gene (reference sequence).

CDR3 in amino acids: CASSVSRHNEQFF. In DNA form, the CDR3 reads TGTGCCAGCAGCGTAAGCAGGCACAATGAGCAGTTCTTC. This chain uses TRBV9 with TRBJ2-1; D is uncertain. Trimming shortened V by 1 base and J by 5 bases, and 7 bases separated the two germline ends. The CDR3 sequence is 13 residues long. Germline V lookup: CDR1 SGDLS, CDR2 YYNGEE.

The gene calls are TRBV13 and TRBJ2-7, with 7 bases identical to TRBD1. Germline CDR1 PRHDT, CDR2 FYEKMQ (reference sequence). With V trimmed by 4 bases and J by 1 base, 13 bases remained unmatched. The CDR3 length is 17 residues. Here the CDR3 DNA reads TGTGCCAGCAGCTCAGCCCTTAGACAGGGTGGGTCCTACGAGCAGTACTTC. Translation gives CASSSALRQGGSYEQYF.

The rearrangement joins TRBV7-2 to TRBJ2-7, with TRBD1 identical over 9 bases. CDR1 and CDR2 (germline): SGHTA, FQGNSA. V lost 4 bases and J lost 0; bases outside the gene matches: 4. The CDR3 consists of 15 residues. Here the CDR3 DNA reads TGTGCCAGCAGCTATGGACAGGGGCGCTCCTACGAGCAGTACTTC. Protein sequence: CASSYGQGRSYEQYF.

The genes are TRBV4-1 and TRBJ2-1; TRBD1 aligns across 7 bases. With 3 bases clipped from V and 6 bases from J, the junction kept 5 bases outside the gene matches. The CDR3 consists of 14 residues. Germline CDR1 and CDR2: MGHRA and YSYEKL. CDR3 nucleotide sequence: TGCGCCAGCAGCCAGACCGACAGGGTCAATGAGCAGTTCTTC. Translated, it gives CASSQTDRVNEQFF.

The chain combines TRBV19 with TRBJ2-2; D is perhaps TRBD1 (5 bases). From germline, CDR1 is LNHDA and CDR2 SQIVND (reference sequence). The germline V and J ends were trimmed by 7 bases and 0 bases, with 12 bases remaining between them. This CDR3 contains 15 residues. The CDR3 region is CASKEAGSNTGELFF. CDR3 DNA sequence: TGTGCCAGTAAAGAGGCAGGGTCGAACACCGGGGAGCTGTTTTTT.

J is TRBJ2-3 and V is TRBV27, with D perhaps matching TRBD2 (6 bases). There are 15 residues in the CDR3. Trimming took off 4 bases at V and 2 bases at J, with 13 bases between the two ends. Germline lookup yields CDR1 MNHEY and CDR2 SMNVEV (reference sequence). This CDR3 reads CASSSGGTATDTQYF. The CDR3 nucleotides are TGTGCCAGCAGTTCGGGCGGGACCGCCACAGATACGCAGTATTTT.